A selection of T cell receptor beta chains follows, all from one sample in a study of cytomegalovirus exposure and HLA in healthy donors. The protocol was immunoSEQ multiplex PCR, while the TCRdb copy is restricted to in-frame clones and leaves out a portion. The sample records 140,000 or so clones, 66% being singletons. Sequenced sample: PBMCs. These receptors all come from a woman aged 60-75 years in good health and CMV-seronegative. The conserved cysteine and the conserved F or W are not part of the CDR3 here. Fields, in order: CDR3 protein, clone size, J gene, V gene. Clone size appears in some rows only: once, few, many, or a class for an expanded clone.

ASSQTRDKSSPLH . TRBJ1-6 TRBV19
SSSPQLTRMQETQY once TRBJ2-5 TRBV7-9
ASSYGRLMNTEAF . TRBJ1-1 TRBV6-5
ASSLLWEGGSYEQY . TRBJ2-7 TRBV7-3
ASSQASLGHEQY few TRBJ2-7 TRBV4-3
ASSEAGVSVYEQY . TRBJ2-7 TRBV2
ASSLAGVHGLVQY . TRBJ2-7 TRBV5-4
AISDSGGGTDTQY few TRBJ2-3 TRBV10-3
ASSLDSDLY few TRBJ2-5 TRBV5-5
ASSSYIQGAYGYT . TRBJ1-2 TRBV5-4
ASSMGRGDEQY . TRBJ2-7 TRBV19
ASSQEWDRAGDTQY few TRBJ2-3 TRBV4-3
ASSLARGRIDTEAF . TRBJ1-1 TRBV5-4
ASSQTGSSYEQY . TRBJ2-7 TRBV6-5
ASSQDGGRGGVWKAF . TRBJ1-1 TRBV4-2
ASSLLPRTDTQY . TRBJ2-3 TRBV18
ATSTAGVNTEAF . TRBJ1-1 TRBV15
ASSAEGTQGSGYT . TRBJ1-2 TRBV6-4
ASSSVGAGRYNEQF . TRBJ2-1 TRBV7-2
ASSLAGGTEQF few TRBJ2-1 TRBV7-9
ASSETGDGVTQY . TRBJ2-5 TRBV5-8
ASSFPGKREKLF . TRBJ1-4 TRBV5-8
ASSFGGDEQY . TRBJ2-7 TRBV11-3
ASSLGLAGATNTGELF . TRBJ2-2 TRBV7-9
ASSEQGLAKNIQY medium-sized TRBJ2-4 TRBV6-1
ASSEPGGHSYEQY . TRBJ2-7 TRBV2
ASSQEFSGVSSYNEQF . TRBJ2-1 TRBV14
ASSLVSPRQGAWADTQY few TRBJ2-3 TRBV7-9
SAQSPEEQF . TRBJ2-1 TRBV20-1
SVATGPGEKLF . TRBJ1-4 TRBV29-1
ASSQGSNTGELF . TRBJ2-2 TRBV9
TSSQSDGPKRGKSGSRSYEQY . TRBJ2-7 TRBV1
ASSSTVMNTEAF few TRBJ1-1 TRBV6-6
ASSPDFYGYT . TRBJ1-2 TRBV5-1
ASRLQGANTDTQY . TRBJ2-3 TRBV27
ASSQVATNTEAF . TRBJ1-1 TRBV4-1
ASSYTRLADEQY . TRBJ2-7 TRBV27
ASSSTLSGRAYEQY . . TRBV5-1
ARRQGGEQY . TRBJ2-7 TRBV2
ASSVVPTGEKLS once TRBJ1-4 TRBV9
ASSQAGWAQNTEAF . TRBJ1-1 TRBV14
ASSQSEFVGYT . TRBJ1-2 TRBV4-2
ASSLVGRTSSYNEQF . TRBJ2-1 TRBV5-5
ASSLLGHLSYNEQF . TRBJ2-1 TRBV11-2
ARSLSGGPPKKEQY . TRBJ2-7 TRBV5-3
ASTVLDSSYEQY . TRBJ2-7 TRBV5-1
ASSGGQGSVYGYT . TRBJ1-2 TRBV5-4
ASSMSGSPTGELF . TRBJ2-2 TRBV19